These 18 T cell receptor beta chains came from one sample sequenced in a study of cytomegalovirus exposure and HLA in healthy donors. In the PCR, 60 Vbeta and 13 Jbeta primers were used. The table came from immunoSEQ multiplex PCR; TCRdb's copy has only in-frame clones and leaves some out. In the table there are 250,000 to 350,000 clones, roughly 90% of which are singletons. Sequenced material: PBMCs. The source is a man aged 40-55 years in good health and CMV-seropositive.

V gene TRBV13 combines with J gene TRBJ2-1, with TRBD2 identical over 8 bases. This CDR3 region has 18 residues. Trimming took 4 bases from V and 4 from J; bases not matched to a gene: 15. Germline V CDR1 and CDR2: PRHDT, FYEKMQ (reference sequence). The DNA for the CDR3 is TGTGCCAGCAGCTCTCGGGGGGGGGATTTGGGATTTTACAATGAGCAGTTCTTC. It is translated as CASSSRGGDLGFYNEQFF.

The chain joins TRBV28 to TRBJ1-1; D is possibly TRBD1 (6 bases). The CDR3 is made up of 13 amino acids. CDR1 and CDR2 from the germline V gene are MDHEN and SYDVKM. V was shortened by 3 bases and J by 7 bases, with 12 bases between the two germline ends. The CDR3 loop reads CASSLDRISEAFF. DNA of the CDR3: TGTGCCAGCAGTTTGGACAGAATAAGTGAAGCTTTCTTT.

This clone was detected only once. This rearrangement joins TRBV7-6 to TRBJ1-5; no clear D gene. Trimming shortened V by 5 bases and J by 6 bases, and 8 bases separated the two germline ends. The length of the CDR3 is 12 residues. Germline V gives CDR1 SGHVS, CDR2 FNYEAQ. CDR3 bases: TGTGCCAGCAGCCCCGGCGGTCAGCCCCAGCATTTT. Protein product: CASSPGGQPQHF. The full variable domain, completed using reference TRBV7-6 and TRBJ1-5, is GAGVSQSPRYKVTKRGQDVALRCDPISGHVSLYWYRQALGQGPEFLTYFNYEAQQDKSGLPNDRFSAERPEGSISTLTIQRTEQRDSAMYRCASSPGGQPQHFGDGTRLSIL.

This clone showed up just a few times. The chain carries TRBV7-9 and TRBJ2-7; tentative D call: TRBD1 (6 bases). V gave up 1 base and J gave up 4 bases, with 14 bases separating them. Germline CDR1 and CDR2: SEHNR and FQNEAQ (reference sequence). The length of the CDR3 is 15 residues. CDR3 sequence reads: CASSLGGQGRYEQYF. CDR3 coding DNA: TGTGCCAGCAGCTTAGGCGGTCAGGGGCGGTACGAGCAGTACTTC. Complete variable domain (other parts from reference TRBV7-9 and TRBJ2-7): DTGVSQNPRHKITKRGQNVTFRCDPISEHNRLYWYRQTLGQGPEFLTYFQNEAQLEKSRLLSDRFSAERPKGSFSTLEIQRTEQGDSAMYLCASSLGGQGRYEQYFGPGTRLTVT.

This rearrangement joins TRBV7-2 to TRBJ2-3; possibly TRBD2 for D (5 bases). The CDR3 covers 13 residues. V lost 6 bases and J lost 0, with 7 bases in between. Germline V CDR1 and CDR2: SGHTA, FQGNSA. CDR3 coding DNA: TGTGCCAGCAGTCGGACTAGCACAGATACGCAGTATTTT. Translating it yields CASSRTSTDTQYF.

This clone appeared once. The junction differs from germline at one of its ends, possibly a read error. The rearrangement links TRBV7-7 to TRBJ2-1; the D is unclear. The CDR3 totals 12 residues. Looked up from germline, CDR1 is SSHAT and CDR2 is FNYEAQ (reference sequence). CDR3 sequence reads: CASSSGWNEQFF. The CDR3 bases are TGTGCTAGCAGCTCCGGTTGGAATGAGCAGTTCTTC.

This clone appeared once. This chain connects TRBV5-6 to TRBJ2-3; the D gene is possibly TRBD1 (6 bases). This CDR3 comprises 17 residues. Deletions cut 1 base from V and 1 base from J, with 16 bases between. The germline gives CDR1 SGHDT, CDR2 YYEEEE. CDR3 nucleotides: TGTGCCAGCAGCTTGTGGGACACCAACCCACGCACAGATACGCAGTATTTT. As protein: CASSLWDTNPRTDTQYF.

This clone was seen a single time. The chain joins TRBV28 to TRBJ1-5, with 8 positions matching TRBD1. Germline V CDR1 and CDR2: MDHEN, SYDVKM. The CDR3 contains 15 residues. The J segment lost 6 bases and the V segment lost 6 bases, leaving 10 bases of the junction unmatched. The CDR3 protein is CASRPRQGFGQPQHF. The CDR3 DNA follows: TGTGCCAGCAGACCCAGACAGGGGTTTGGTCAGCCCCAGCATTTT.

This sequence joins TRBV5-1 and TRBJ1-3; possibly TRBD1 for D (6 bases). The CDR3 is 17 amino acids. CDR1 SGHRS and CDR2 YFSETQ come from the germline V gene. Trimming removed 3 bases from V and 2 bases from J, with 18 bases in between. CDR3 loop: CASSSGLTGHPGNTIYF. The CDR3 coding sequence is TGCGCCAGCAGCTCGGGCCTTACAGGGCATCCTGGAAACACCATATATTTT.

This clone appeared once. This chain joins TRBV7-3 and TRBJ2-1; 7 bases fit TRBD2. Germline V lookup: CDR1 SGHTA, CDR2 FQGTGA. The junction had 8 bases not matched to a gene; V was cut back by 0 bases and J by 6 bases. The CDR3 length is 16 residues. The CDR3 loop is CASSLTEGGSSNEQFF. In DNA form, the CDR3 reads TGTGCCAGCAGCTTAACGGAGGGAGGGTCATCCAATGAGCAGTTCTTC.

This clone was observed a handful of times. This rearrangement joins TRBV5-6 to TRBJ1-1, with TRBD1 identical over 10 bases. This CDR3 has 14 residues. The junction had 5 bases not matched to a gene; V was cut back by 4 bases and J by 5 bases. CDR1 is SGHDT, CDR2 YYEEEE, per germline. The CDR3, as DNA: TGTGCCAGCAGCCCGACAGGGGGCGGGACTGAAGCTTTCTTT. This encodes CASSPTGGGTEAFF.

This chain links TRBV7-8 with TRBJ1-1, with TRBD1 as a possible D gene (6 bases). CDR3 length: 13 residues. In germline, CDR1 is SGHVS, CDR2 FQNEAQ. Trimming took 6 bases from V and 1 from J, leaving 9 bases between them. CDR3 in amino acids: CASSLDRNTEAFF. The CDR3 DNA is TGTGCCAGCAGTCTGGACAGGAACACTGAAGCTTTCTTT.

This clone has just a few counts. The chain combines TRBV6-6 with TRBJ2-1; D may be TRBD2 (5 bases). The germline gives CDR1 MNHNY, CDR2 SVGAGI (reference sequence). V lost 1 base and J 8 bases, leaving 15 bases between the germline ends. The CDR3 sequence is 15 residues long. The CDR3 here is CASSYWVGAGYEQFF. CDR3 DNA sequence: TGTGCCAGCAGTTACTGGGTGGGAGCTGGGTATGAGCAGTTCTTC.

The J gene is TRBJ1-5, the V gene TRBV28; 7 bases line up with TRBD1. Germline CDR1 and CDR2: MDHEN and SYDVKM. With V trimmed by 6 bases and J by 6 bases, 2 bases remained unmatched. The CDR3 is made up of 12 amino acids. The CDR3 loop is CASSTGVQPQHF. In nucleotides, the CDR3 is TGTGCCAGCAGCACAGGGGTTCAGCCCCAGCATTTT.

The J gene is TRBJ1-2, the V gene TRBV7-3, with 8 bases that match TRBD1. Germline CDR1 reads SGHTA; CDR2 reads FQGTGA. J gave up 7 bases and V 5 bases, and 12 bases lay outside the gene matches. This CDR3 comprises 15 residues. In DNA, the CDR3 is TGTGCCAGCAGCCTAAATTCTCAGGGGGCTGGTGGCTACACCTTC. Translation gives CASSLNSQGAGGYTF.

This clone was observed a handful of times. CDR3 loop: CASSPPGLNTEAFF. Here the CDR3 DNA reads TGTGCCAGCTCACCTCCAGGGCTGAACACTGAAGCTTTCTTT. V is TRBV18 and J is TRBJ1-1; TRBD1 might be the D (5 bases). The CDR3 covers 14 residues. The V gene's germline CDR1 is KGHSH and CDR2 LQKENI. Trimming took off 3 bases at V and 0 bases at J, with 8 bases between the two ends. Full variable domain (missing parts from reference TRBV18 and TRBJ1-1): NAGVMQNPRHLVRRRGQEARLRCSPMKGHSHVYWYRQLPEEGLKFMVYLQKENIIDESGMPKERFSAEFPKEGPSILRIQQVVRGDSAAYFCASSPPGLNTEAFFGQGTRLTVV.

The rearrangement joins TRBV5-8 to TRBJ1-5; possibly TRBD1 for D (5 bases). V was cut by 4 bases and J by 5 bases, with 16 bases left in between. CDR1 and CDR2 (germline): SGHTS, YDEGEE. The CDR3 has 15 residues. CDR3 sequence: CASSHFQRGDQPQHF. The CDR3 region has the DNA TGTGCCAGCAGCCACTTTCAGCGGGGCGATCAGCCCCAGCATTTT.

The chain combines TRBV2 with TRBJ2-7; 8 bases are shared with TRBD1. With 4 bases clipped from V and 2 bases from J, the junction kept 4 bases outside the gene matches. Germline-derived CDR1 and CDR2 are SNHLY and FYNNEI. The CDR3 contains 14 residues. CDR3 protein: CASSVRQGTYEQYF. The DNA for the CDR3 is TGTGCCAGCAGTGTTCGACAGGGGACCTACGAGCAGTACTTC.